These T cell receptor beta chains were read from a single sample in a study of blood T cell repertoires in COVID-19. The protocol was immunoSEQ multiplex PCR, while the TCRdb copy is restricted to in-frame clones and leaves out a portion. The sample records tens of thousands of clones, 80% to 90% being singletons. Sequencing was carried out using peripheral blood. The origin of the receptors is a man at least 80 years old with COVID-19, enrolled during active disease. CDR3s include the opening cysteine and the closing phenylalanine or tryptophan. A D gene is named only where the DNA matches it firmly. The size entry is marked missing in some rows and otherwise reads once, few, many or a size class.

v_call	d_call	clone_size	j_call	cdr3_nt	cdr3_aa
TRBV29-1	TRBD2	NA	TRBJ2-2	TGCAGCGTAGTACTAGCGGGAGGGCGTGTTGGCACCGGGGAGCTGTTTTTT	CSVVLAGGRVGTGELFF
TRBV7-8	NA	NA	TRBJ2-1	TGTGCCAGCAGAAGACTAAGCTCCTACAATGAGCAGTTCTTC	CASRRLSSYNEQFF
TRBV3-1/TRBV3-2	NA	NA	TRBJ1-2	TGTGCCAGCAGAGGGGCGGCAGGAATTAACTATGGCTACACCTTC	CASRGAAGINYGYTF
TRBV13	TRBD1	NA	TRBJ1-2	TGTGCCAGCAGCTTCACAGGGGGCCGACGGTATGGCTACACCTTC	CASSFTGGRRYGYTF
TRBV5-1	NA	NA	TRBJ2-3	TGCGCCAGCAGCTTGTCTAGCACAGATACGCAGTATTTT	CASSLSSTDTQYF
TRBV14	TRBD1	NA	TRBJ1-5	TGTGCCAGCAGCCAGGGACAGGGTAGCAATCAGCCCCAGCATTTT	CASSQGQGSNQPQHF
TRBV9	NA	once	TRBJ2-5	TGTGCCAGCAGCGTAGGTGGGACACAAGAGACCCAGTACTTC	CASSVGGTQETQYF
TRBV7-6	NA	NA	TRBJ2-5	TGTGCCAGCACCTTGTTTGAGGGGGACCTAGAGACCCAGTACTTC	CASTLFEGDLETQYF
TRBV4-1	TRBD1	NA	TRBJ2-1	TGCGCCAGCAGCCAAGGTAGAAGGGACAGGTCGTACAATGAGCAGTTCTTC	CASSQGRRDRSYNEQFF
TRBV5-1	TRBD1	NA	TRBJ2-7	TGCGCCAGCAGCTGGACGGGACAGAGCTACGAGCAGTACTTC	CASSWTGQSYEQYF
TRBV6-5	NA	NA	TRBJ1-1	TGTGCCAGCAGTTACTCGGGAGGCCCTGAAGCTTTCTTT	CASSYSGGPEAFF
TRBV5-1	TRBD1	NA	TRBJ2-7	TGCGCCAGCAGCTACGTGTTCGGGACAGGAGGCGAGCAGTACTTC	CASSYVFGTGGEQYF
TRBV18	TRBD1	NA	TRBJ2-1	TGTGCCAGCTCACCATACAGGGGGCCGGTTGAGCAGTTCTTC	CASSPYRGPVEQFF
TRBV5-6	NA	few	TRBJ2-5	TGTGCCAGCAGCTTTATTACTGAGTCCCAAGAGACCCAGTACTTC	CASSFITESQETQYF
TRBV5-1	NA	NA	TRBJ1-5	TGCGCCAGTGGGACTGAGCAGCCCCAGCATTTT	CASGTEQPQHF
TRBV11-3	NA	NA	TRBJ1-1	TGTGCCAGCAGCTTAGCCTCGAACACTGAAGCTTTCTTT	CASSLASNTEAFF
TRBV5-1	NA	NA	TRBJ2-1	TGCGCCAGCAGCTTGGGTCAGTACAATGAGCAGTTCTTC	CASSLGQYNEQFF
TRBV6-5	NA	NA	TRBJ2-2	TGTGCCAGCAGTTACAGGACTCCGATGGGCACCGGGGAGCTGTTTTTT	CASSYRTPMGTGELFF
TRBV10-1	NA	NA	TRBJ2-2	TGCGCCAGCACTCCAGGGAACACCGGGGAGCTGTTTTTT	CASTPGNTGELFF
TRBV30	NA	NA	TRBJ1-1	TGTGCCTGGAGTGTGGGGCCAGTGAACACTGAAGCTTTCTTT	CAWSVGPVNTEAFF
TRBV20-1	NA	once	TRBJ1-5	TGCAGTGCTAGTTTAAGCGCGGGGGGCTTAGGCAATCAGCCCCAGCATTTT	CSASLSAGGLGNQPQHF
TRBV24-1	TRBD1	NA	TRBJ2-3	TGTGCCACCAGTGATTTTAGACAGGGGACCCACACAGATACGCAGTATTTT	CATSDFRQGTHTDTQYF
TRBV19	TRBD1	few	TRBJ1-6	TGTGCCAGTAGTGCTACAGGGGGCGATTCACCCCTCCACTTT	CASSATGGDSPLHF
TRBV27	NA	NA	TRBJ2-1	TGTGCCAGCAGACCTCATTCTACCTACAATGAGCAGTTCTTC	CASRPHSTYNEQFF
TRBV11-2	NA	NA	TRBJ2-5	TGTGCCAGCAGCTTAACTACGGAGACCCAGTACTTC	CASSLTTETQYF
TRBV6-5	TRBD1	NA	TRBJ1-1	TGTGCCAGCAGTTGGACAGGGGAAAGTGAAGCTTTCTTT	CASSWTGESEAFF
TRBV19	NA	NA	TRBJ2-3	TGTGCCAGTAGTATTCAGGTTTCGTTTAGAAGTACAGATACGCAGTATTTT	CASSIQVSFRSTDTQYF
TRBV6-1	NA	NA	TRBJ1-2	TGTGCCAGCAGTGAAGTCAGGGTTGGCGGCTACACCTTC	CASSEVRVGGYTF
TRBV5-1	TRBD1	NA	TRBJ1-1	TGCGCCAGCAGCCTTGGACAGGGGGCCGGGATGAACACTGAAGCTTTCTTT	CASSLGQGAGMNTEAFF
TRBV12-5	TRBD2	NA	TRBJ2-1	TGTGCTAGTGACTTGGGGGGGTACGAGCAGTTCTTC	CASDLGGYEQFF
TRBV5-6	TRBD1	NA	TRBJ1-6	TGTGCCAGCAGCTTGGAGAGAGGGACAGGAATGAATTCACCCCTCCACTTT	CASSLERGTGMNSPLHF
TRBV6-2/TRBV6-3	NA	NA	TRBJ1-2	TGTGCCAGCAGTAAATCTGGGCTTTATGGCTACACCTTC	CASSKSGLYGYTF
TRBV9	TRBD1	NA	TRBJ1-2	TGTGCCAGCAGCGCTGGACAGGCTCTTATCTATGGCTACACCTTC	CASSAGQALIYGYTF
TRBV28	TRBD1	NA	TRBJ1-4	TGTGCCAGCAGTTTGGGGACAGGGGCAACTAATGAAAAACTGTTTTTT	CASSLGTGATNEKLFF
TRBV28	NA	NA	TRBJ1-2	TGTGCCAGCATCTCTTCAGGGGTTAATGGCTACACCTTC	CASISSGVNGYTF
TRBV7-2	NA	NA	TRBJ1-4	TGTGCCAGCAGCCTAAATCAGCGAGGAGTGACTAATGAAAAACTGTTTTTT	CASSLNQRGVTNEKLFF
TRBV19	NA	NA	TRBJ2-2	TGTGCCAGTACAGAGGGCTCTAACACCGGGGAGCTGTTTTTT	CASTEGSNTGELFF
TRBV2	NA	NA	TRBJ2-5	TGTGCCAGCAGTGGGCTACTAGGAAACCAAGAGACCCAGTACTTC	CASSGLLGNQETQYF
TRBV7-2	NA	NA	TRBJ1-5	TGTGCCAGCAGCTCGGTCGGGAGCAATCAGCCCCAGCATTTT	CASSSVGSNQPQHF
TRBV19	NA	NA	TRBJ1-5	TGTGCCAGTAGTCCTAAGCAGGGATTTGGGAATCAGCCCCAGCATTTT	CASSPKQGFGNQPQHF
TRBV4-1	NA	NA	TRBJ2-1	TGCGCCAGCAGCCAAGTGAACTTAATGACCTACAATGAGCAGTTCTTC	CASSQVNLMTYNEQFF
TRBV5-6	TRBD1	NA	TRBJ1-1	TGTGCCAGCAGCTTGGCGGACAGGGCGAACACTGAAGCTTTCTTT	CASSLADRANTEAFF
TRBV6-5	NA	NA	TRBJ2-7	TGTGCCAGCAGTTACCGGGGATTCGGCTACGAGCAGTACTTC	CASSYRGFGYEQYF
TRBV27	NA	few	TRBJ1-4	TGTGCCAGCAGTGGCCTCGGGGGACCCAATGAAAAACTGTTTTTT	CASSGLGGPNEKLFF
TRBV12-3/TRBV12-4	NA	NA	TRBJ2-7	TGTGCCAGCAGTCGACAGTACGAGCAGTACTTC	CASSRQYEQYF
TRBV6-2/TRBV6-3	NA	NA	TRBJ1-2	TGTGCCAGCAGTACCACAGGGACGGGCTATGGCTACACCTTC	CASSTTGTGYGYTF
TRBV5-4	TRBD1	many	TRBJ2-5	TGTGCCAGCAGCTGGACAGGGGTCTGGGAGACCCAGTACTTC	CASSWTGVWETQYF
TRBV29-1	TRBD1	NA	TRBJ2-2	TGCAGCGTTGCAGGGACAGGGGGCAACACCGGGGAGCTGTTTTTT	CSVAGTGGNTGELFF
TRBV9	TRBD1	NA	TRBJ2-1	TGTGCCAGCAGCGGCAGGACAGGGGTGGGCTGGAATGAGCAGTTCTTC	CASSGRTGVGWNEQFF
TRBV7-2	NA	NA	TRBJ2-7	TGTGCCAGCAGCTTAGCACCCCGCGGGACAGTCCGGGCCGAGCAGTACTTC	CASSLAPRGTVRAEQYF
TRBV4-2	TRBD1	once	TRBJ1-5	TGTGCCAGCAGCCCACAGGGGGACGTTCAGCCCCAGCATTTT	CASSPQGDVQPQHF